A selection of T cell receptor beta chains follows, all from one sample in a study of tumor and adjacent non-tumor tissue in lung cancer. TCRdb processed the multiplex PCR reads anew with MiXCR; each CDR3 protein has one entry. The table has tens of thousands of distinct CDR3 sequences, about two thirds seen once. The material sequenced was distant non-tumor lung tissue. The receptors were gathered from a woman aged 45-65 years with non-small cell lung cancer. Each CDR3 is given with its conserved first and last residue. The D gene is left open where the match is weak.

j_gene: TRBJ2-7; v_gene: TRBV5-1; d_gene: TRBD1; CDR3aa: CASSSGSDRGIYEQYF
j_gene: TRBJ2-5; v_gene: TRBV12-3/TRBV12-4; d_gene: -; CDR3aa: CASSLSPQETEYF
j_gene: TRBJ1-5; v_gene: TRBV4-1; d_gene: -; CDR3aa: CASSQEGNINQPQHF
j_gene: TRBJ2-3; v_gene: TRBV14; d_gene: -; CDR3aa: CTSSQVRVDTQYF
j_gene: TRBJ2-7; v_gene: TRBV30; d_gene: -; CDR3aa: CAWATTARYEQYF
j_gene: TRBJ1-2; v_gene: TRBV20-1; d_gene: -; CDR3aa: CSDRELGEGYGYTF
j_gene: TRBJ2-7; v_gene: TRBV14; d_gene: -; CDR3aa: CASRPSGYYGQYF
j_gene: TRBJ2-7; v_gene: TRBV11-2; d_gene: TRBD2; CDR3aa: CSSSPWASGSHEQYF
j_gene: TRBJ2-5; v_gene: TRBV11-2; d_gene: -; CDR3aa: CTSSLNAGGPVQYF
j_gene: TRBJ1-2; v_gene: TRBV29-1; d_gene: -; CDR3aa: CSGRQEMRGYTF
j_gene: TRBJ2-1; v_gene: TRBV24-1; d_gene: TRBD2; CDR3aa: CATSDLTSGRQFF
j_gene: TRBJ1-5; v_gene: TRBV18; d_gene: -; CDR3aa: CASSPSYGSNQPQHF
j_gene: TRBJ1-1; v_gene: TRBV12-3/TRBV12-4; d_gene: -; CDR3aa: CASSFQVNTEAFF
j_gene: TRBJ1-5; v_gene: TRBV6-2/TRBV6-3; d_gene: -; CDR3aa: CASSPTQGGYTQPQHF
j_gene: TRBJ2-4; v_gene: TRBV20-1; d_gene: -; CDR3aa: CSAREDGVAKNIQYF
j_gene: TRBJ2-1; v_gene: TRBV13; d_gene: TRBD2; CDR3aa: CASSPQREGPWNEQFF
j_gene: TRBJ1-2; v_gene: TRBV6-2/TRBV6-3; d_gene: TRBD1; CDR3aa: CASSRGQGQDGHTF
j_gene: TRBJ1-2; v_gene: TRBV5-4; d_gene: -; CDR3aa: CASSGQNYGYTF
j_gene: TRBJ1-1; v_gene: TRBV28; d_gene: -; CDR3aa: CASSFAYGIPEAFF
j_gene: -; v_gene: TRBV11-1; d_gene: -; CDR3aa: CASSLPPLGEQYF
j_gene: TRBJ2-7; v_gene: TRBV11-1; d_gene: TRBD1; CDR3aa: CASSLWDSSYEQYF
j_gene: TRBJ2-1; v_gene: TRBV11-2; d_gene: TRBD2; CDR3aa: CASRLVGGRAVDEQFF
j_gene: TRBJ2-3; v_gene: TRBV5-8; d_gene: -; CDR3aa: CASSLVFSDGNTQYF
j_gene: TRBJ2-1; v_gene: TRBV4-3; d_gene: -; CDR3aa: CTSSQDGGRHNEHFF
j_gene: TRBJ2-2; v_gene: TRBV29-1; d_gene: -; CDR3aa: CCVSDKAHTGELIF
j_gene: -; v_gene: TRBV10-3; d_gene: TRBD1; CDR3aa: CAIRDGQGDEQFF
j_gene: TRBJ2-7; v_gene: TRBV11-2; d_gene: -; CDR3aa: CASSPRAGGSYKQYF
j_gene: TRBJ1-6; v_gene: TRBV6-2/TRBV6-3; d_gene: -; CDR3aa: CASNPPGRSSYNSSLHF
j_gene: TRBJ2-1; v_gene: TRBV11-2; d_gene: TRBD2; CDR3aa: CASSLVGTRGSSEQFF
j_gene: TRBJ2-5; v_gene: TRBV11-2; d_gene: TRBD2; CDR3aa: CASSHGASGIETQYF
j_gene: TRBJ1-1; v_gene: TRBV12-3/TRBV12-4; d_gene: -; CDR3aa: CASSFSSGRNTEAFF
j_gene: TRBJ2-7; v_gene: TRBV6-2/TRBV6-3; d_gene: TRBD1; CDR3aa: CASSGTASSYEQYF
j_gene: TRBJ2-7; v_gene: TRBV6-1; d_gene: -; CDR3aa: CASSEAGQFGFYEQYF
j_gene: TRBJ1-3; v_gene: TRBV10-2; d_gene: -; CDR3aa: CASSEVGYSGNIIYF
j_gene: TRBJ2-1; v_gene: TRBV5-6; d_gene: -; CDR3aa: CVSSLPWGDDEQFF
j_gene: TRBJ2-7; v_gene: TRBV5-1; d_gene: -; CDR3aa: CASSLAGLPYEQYF
j_gene: TRBJ1-4; v_gene: TRBV12-3/TRBV12-4; d_gene: -; CDR3aa: CASSPWQGQLFF
j_gene: TRBJ2-2; v_gene: TRBV24-1; d_gene: TRBD2; CDR3aa: CATSDSTSGRVTGELFF
j_gene: TRBJ1-6; v_gene: TRBV5-5; d_gene: -; CDR3aa: CASSFGDNNSPLHF
j_gene: TRBJ1-1; v_gene: TRBV6-1; d_gene: -; CDR3aa: CASSPGHPSSEAFF
j_gene: TRBJ1-1; v_gene: TRBV28; d_gene: TRBD1; CDR3aa: CTSSLVRDRRIRAFF
j_gene: TRBJ2-5; v_gene: TRBV29-1; d_gene: TRBD2; CDR3aa: CSVAVNIGRAVETHYF
j_gene: TRBJ2-7; v_gene: TRBV28; d_gene: TRBD2; CDR3aa: CASSFPSGSYEQYF
j_gene: TRBJ2-1; v_gene: TRBV6-5; d_gene: -; CDR3aa: CASSYSPRVGTEQFF
j_gene: TRBJ1-6; v_gene: TRBV5-4; d_gene: -; CDR3aa: CASSSAGGSRISPLHF
j_gene: TRBJ2-1; v_gene: TRBV20-1; d_gene: TRBD1; CDR3aa: CSATGAGEASSYNEQFF
j_gene: TRBJ1-5; v_gene: TRBV28; d_gene: -; CDR3aa: CASSRLARVSNRPQHF
j_gene: TRBJ2-7; v_gene: TRBV11-2; d_gene: -; CDR3aa: CASSSGTGRTYGQHF
j_gene: TRBJ2-7; v_gene: TRBV12-3/TRBV12-4; d_gene: TRBD2; CDR3aa: CDSSTTRASGAYEQYF
j_gene: TRBJ2-7; v_gene: TRBV28; d_gene: -; CDR3aa: CASNTLLSYEQYF
j_gene: TRBJ1-1; v_gene: TRBV20-1; d_gene: -; CDR3aa: CSAEMNTEAFF
j_gene: TRBJ2-2; v_gene: TRBV11-2; d_gene: -; CDR3aa: CANSLNQGAPHF
j_gene: TRBJ1-1; v_gene: TRBV12-3/TRBV12-4; d_gene: TRBD1; CDR3aa: CACKFLGQGGEASF
j_gene: TRBJ2-6; v_gene: TRBV18; d_gene: -; CDR3aa: CASSPPSGANVLTF
j_gene: TRBJ2-1; v_gene: TRBV29-1; d_gene: TRBD2; CDR3aa: CSVRISGTKQIF
j_gene: TRBJ1-2; v_gene: TRBV7-9; d_gene: -; CDR3aa: CASSLAGADYGYTF
j_gene: TRBJ2-2; v_gene: TRBV11-2; d_gene: -; CDR3aa: CANSKYWDTGELFF